One T cell receptor beta chain is described in this entry. Its cognate antigen has yet to be identified. No per-base quality is available; no much larger clone lies one base away. The CDR3 regions of human TCRbeta chains were analyzed by immunosequencing. Concerning the study's data processing: Repertoire TCRs were matched against a reference library of SARS-CoV-2-specific TCRs generated with the MIRA antigen-specificity platform. Breadth was defined as the fraction of unique TCRs that were SARS-CoV-2-associated, and depth was defined as the fraction of total T cells that were SARS-CoV-2-associated. Using the MIRA data, every spike-specific TCR was mapped to the spike region that the TCR reacted to and assigned to either a CD4 or a CD8 class. Log10-transformed breadth and depth values were compared by one-way ANOVA with Sidak's multiple comparisons tests. Entries here come from immuneACCESS through TCRdb and include only in-frame sequences with V and J called. Some clones fail to appear in such tables; in the studies checked, an unresolved V gene covers under half of the shortfall, and the cause of the remainder is unknown. V and J calls and clone size are copied from that table; D and trimming were computed from the DNA. Across this sample there are about 180,000 clones, with approximately 86% seen only once. More than 0.4% of the sample goes to the ten largest clones.

This specimen comes from a study of T cell responses to AZD1222 COVID-19 vaccine (dated by TCRdb to about 2021). With respect to the entire study: Because spike-specific TCR depth and breadth did not differ between the two schedules, AZD1222 recipients who got a second dose at roughly 4 weeks were pooled with those who got a second dose at roughly 12 weeks. A total of roughly 240 trial participants underwent TCR sequencing, of whom 200 to 220 received two doses of AZD1222 and about 25 received two doses of the MenACWY control vaccine. Enrollment into the trials was organized by age into subgroups of 18-55, 56-69 and 70-plus years, and those subgroups contained roughly 160, 29 and 62 TCR-sequenced participants, respectively.

The sample's time point label is to be understood as: baseline before first vaccination. Vaccinee samples came from UK trials COV001 and COV002, including a single-blind randomized controlled phase 2/3 trial of AZD1222 (ChAdOx1 nCoV-19) in healthy adults. For TCRbeta chain sequencing, PBMC samples were collected from trial participants at day 0 and at day 28 after the second dose. Overall study results and their limits: Most participants were white British and females outnumbered males, and the authors suggested that clonal diversity may have been underestimated. Reportedly, almost half of the unique spike-specific TCRs recognized epitopes lying outside the regions that are mutated in the B.1.351 and B.1.1.7 variants. Conclusions about previously exposed vaccinees were limited because only six or seven AZD1222 recipients were SARS-CoV-2 seropositive at baseline. CD4 TCRs associated with the vaccine covered the entire spike protein, and the dominant responses were in regions 160-218 and 743-854. In the small 56-69-year group, the increase in depth fell short of significance, most likely because of low power. Because no samples from the day 14 peak response were available, repertoires could be characterized only after the peak T cell response. Spike-specific TCR breadth and depth rose significantly after two AZD1222 doses compared with day 0 and with MenACWY recipients.

V lost 6 bases and J lost 8 bases; the stretch between them is 18 bases long. The germline V gene provides CDR1 SGHRS and CDR2 YFSETQ. Spanning cysteine to phenylalanine, the CDR3 consists of 14 amino acids. The CDR3 DNA has 42 bases and is translated from base 1. This TCR derives from an adult in good health. Here the chain combines TRBV5-1 and TRBJ1-3; the D gene is perhaps TRBD1, from 5 matching bases. Sequenced material: peripheral blood, taken on day 0 of AZD1222 vaccination. The CDR3 is CASTPGGVRDTIYF. Here is the DNA: TGCGCCAGCACCCCCGGGGGGGTGAGGGACACCATATATTTT.